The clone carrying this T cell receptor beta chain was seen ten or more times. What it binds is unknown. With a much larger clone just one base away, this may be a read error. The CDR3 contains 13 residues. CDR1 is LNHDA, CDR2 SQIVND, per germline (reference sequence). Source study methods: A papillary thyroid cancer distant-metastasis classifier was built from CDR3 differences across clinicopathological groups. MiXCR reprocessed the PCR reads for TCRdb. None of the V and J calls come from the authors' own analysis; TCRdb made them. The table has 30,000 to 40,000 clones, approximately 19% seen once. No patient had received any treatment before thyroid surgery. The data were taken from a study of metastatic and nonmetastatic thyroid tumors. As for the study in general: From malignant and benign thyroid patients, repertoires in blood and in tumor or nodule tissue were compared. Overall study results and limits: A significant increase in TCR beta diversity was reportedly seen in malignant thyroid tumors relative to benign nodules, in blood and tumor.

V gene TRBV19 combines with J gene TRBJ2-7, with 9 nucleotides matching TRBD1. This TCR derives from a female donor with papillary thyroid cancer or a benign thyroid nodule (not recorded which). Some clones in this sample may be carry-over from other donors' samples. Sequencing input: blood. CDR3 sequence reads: CASRRDRDDEQHF. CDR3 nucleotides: TGTGCCAGTAGACGGGACAGGGATGACGAGCAGCACTTC.